This TCR beta chain emerged from a study of T cell changes during pregnancy in multiple sclerosis. TCRdb keeps only in-frame clones here, not all; method: immunoSEQ multiplex PCR. The sample shows tens of thousands of clones, 92% of them seen only once. With V trimmed by 3 bases and J by 7 bases, 6 bases remained unmatched. The germline CDR1 and CDR2 sequences are MDHEN and SYDVKM. The CDR3 has 15 amino acids. The chain joins TRBV28 to TRBJ2-1; the match to TRBD1 covers 10 bases. The sequence derives from a female donor with multiple sclerosis, enrolled in a pregnancy study. Sequenced here: peripheral blood, sampled in the second trimester of pregnancy. CDR3 bases: TGTGCCAGCAGTTTTAGAGGACAGGGGGGGAATGAGCAGTTCTTC. Its translation is CASSFRGQGGNEQFF.